A selection of T cell receptor beta chains follows, all from one sample in a study of blood T cell repertoires in COVID-19. The repertoire was sequenced with immunoSEQ multiplex PCR; TCRdb's copy has only in-frame clones and lacks some. The sample includes a few hundred thousand clones, approximately 89% seen only once; the top ten take around 6.3%. Sequencing was done on a sample of peripheral blood. The receptors here all came from a woman between 25 and 40 years old with COVID-19, enrolled during active disease. CDR3s leave out the opening cysteine and the closing phenylalanine or tryptophan. D genes are given only for firm matches.

d_gene | len | v_gene | CDR3aa
- | 13 | TRBV29-1 | SVESLMSGNYGYT
- | 9 | TRBV9 | ASMRGHEQF
TRBD1 | 15 | TRBV7-9 | ASSNNRGRPWGDEQY
- | 12 | TRBV5-1 | ASSLAGALNEQF
TRBD1 | 12 | TRBV7-9 | ASSSDRDQETQY
TRBD1 | 14 | TRBV9 | ASSGPGQGDTGELF
- | 12 | TRBV5-4 | ASSFSTKNTEAF
- | 11 | TRBV10-2 | ASGSSGSYEQY
- | 10 | TRBV9 | ASGPGANEQF
- | 10 | TRBV6-2/TRBV6-3 | ASSYFLQEQF
- | 11 | TRBV6-5 | ASRTGGSGELF
- | 10 | TRBV7-2 | ASSLVQDGYT
- | 18 | TRBV12-5 | ASGLLMRYDYTLSYNEQF
TRBD2 | 11 | TRBV7-2 | ASLRLADNEQF
TRBD1 | 14 | TRBV27 | ASSPHRGIGTDTQY
- | 11 | TRBV7-9 | ASSLLESRAQY
- | 10 | TRBV6-6 | ASSFITGELF
- | 14 | TRBV4-3 | ASSLGGESGANVLT
- | 12 | TRBV30 | AWSNLGAADTQY
- | 13 | TRBV4-2 | ASSQPGTPDNEQF
- | 14 | TRBV19 | ASIQTVRGFNYGYT
TRBD1 | 13 | TRBV6-2/TRBV6-3 | ASSYSLTGDTEQY
- | 9 | TRBV28 | ASSDRDEQF
TRBD1 | 15 | TRBV6-2/TRBV6-3 | ASSYPQTGAVYNTQY
- | 13 | TRBV19 | ASKFAAHSNQPQH
TRBD2 | 13 | TRBV11-3 | ASSFRREVQETQY
TRBD1 | 13 | TRBV29-1 | SVSGTGSGNTEAF
- | 13 | TRBV5-1 | ASSLGGRGYNEQF
- | 12 | TRBV10-3 | AISTSETQETQY
- | 13 | TRBV7-8 | ASSPEIHYQETQY
TRBD1 | 13 | TRBV11-2 | ASSPYQGVDYEQY
TRBD1 | 11 | TRBV6-2/TRBV6-3 | ASSRDRAVGYT
TRBD1 | 14 | TRBV7-9 | ASSSEGTGYGSPPH
- | 11 | TRBV4-1 | ASSQSVNTEAF
TRBD2 | 13 | TRBV7-2 | ASSLVNLAGNEQF
- | 14 | TRBV11-2 | ASSLFNPGDNYGYT
- | 11 | TRBV28 | ASSFLTFEGYT
TRBD2 | 12 | TRBV25-1 | ASSRIAGGNEQF
- | 11 | TRBV6-1 | ASTRGVYNEQF
- | 15 | TRBV4-1 | ASSQEGLGPGHQTQY
TRBD2 | 16 | TRBV5-6 | ASSLFGLAGGGKNEQF